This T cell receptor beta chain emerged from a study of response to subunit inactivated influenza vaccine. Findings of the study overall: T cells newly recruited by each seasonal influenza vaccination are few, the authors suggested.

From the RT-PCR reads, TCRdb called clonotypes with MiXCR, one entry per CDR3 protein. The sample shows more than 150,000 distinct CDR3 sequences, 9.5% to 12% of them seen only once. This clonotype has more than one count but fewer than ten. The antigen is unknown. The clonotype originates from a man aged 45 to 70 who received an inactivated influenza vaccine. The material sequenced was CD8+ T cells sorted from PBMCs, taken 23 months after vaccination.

The CDR3 DNA is TGTGCCAGCAGCTTCCCTCATACAGATACGCAGTATTTT. Protein: CASSFPHTDTQYF. The chain is built from TRBV7-2 and TRBJ2-3, with no clear D. CDR3 length: 13 amino acids. Germline V CDR1 and CDR2: SGHTA, FQGNSA. Trimming pared 3 bases from V and 3 bases from J, leaving 7 bases between.